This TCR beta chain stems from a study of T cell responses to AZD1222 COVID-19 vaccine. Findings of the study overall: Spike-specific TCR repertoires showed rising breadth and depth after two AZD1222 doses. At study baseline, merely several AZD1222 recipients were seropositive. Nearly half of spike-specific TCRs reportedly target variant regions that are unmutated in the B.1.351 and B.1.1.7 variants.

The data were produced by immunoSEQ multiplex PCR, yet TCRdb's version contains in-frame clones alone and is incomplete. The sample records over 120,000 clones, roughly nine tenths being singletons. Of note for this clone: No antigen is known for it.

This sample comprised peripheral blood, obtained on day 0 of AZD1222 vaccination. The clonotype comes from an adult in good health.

As DNA, the CDR3 is TGTGCCAGCAGTGAAGAAGCAGGGGGCTATGAGCAGTTCTTC. This gives the protein CASSEEAGGYEQFF. The J gene is TRBJ2-1, the V gene TRBV2; 8 bases are shared with TRBD1. With V trimmed by 1 base and J by 8 bases, 4 bases remained unmatched. CDR1 SNHLY and CDR2 FYNNEI come from the germline V gene. CDR3 length: 14 amino acids.